The 22 T cell receptor beta chains presented below share a single source sample, sequenced in a study of blood T cell repertoires in COVID-19. The protocol was immunoSEQ multiplex PCR, while the TCRdb copy is restricted to in-frame clones and leaves out a portion. The sample comprises tens of thousands of clones, 80% to 85% of which are singletons, and 27% rests with the top ten. The sequenced sample consisted of peripheral blood. The receptor source for this set is a human donor in a cohort sampled during active COVID-19.

This clone was picked up one time. For the CDR3, the DNA is TGTGCCAGCGAGGAGCCTGGGGCCAACGTCCTGACTTTC. Translated: CASEEPGANVLTF. This rearrangement joins TRBV3-1 (or the pseudogene TRBV3-2) to TRBJ2-6, with D unresolved. The V gene's germline CDR1 is LGHDT and CDR2 YNNKEL (reference sequence). The V and J ends lost 8 bases and 2 bases respectively, with 7 bases between them. This CDR3 contains 13 residues.

The chain combines TRBV5-1 with TRBJ1-6; 8 bases fit TRBD1. There are 14 residues in the CDR3. The V and J ends lost 3 bases and 7 bases, in that order; junction bases with no gene match: 3. Germline-derived CDR1 and CDR2 are SGHRS and YFSETQ. The CDR3 sequence is CASSWTGTNSPLHF. In DNA, the CDR3 is TGCGCCAGCAGCTGGACAGGGACGAATTCACCCCTCCACTTT. Based on the CDR3 plus reference TRBV5-1 and TRBJ1-6, the full variable domain is KAGVTQTPRYLIKTRGQQVTLSCSPISGHRSVSWYQQTPGQGLQFLFEYFSETQRNKGNFPGRFSGRQFSNSRSEMNVSTLELGDSALYLCASSWTGTNSPLHFGNGTRLTVT.

The rearrangement links TRBV10-1 to TRBJ2-3; 8 bases map to TRBD1. Looked up from germline, CDR1 is WNHNN and CDR2 is SYGVQD (reference sequence). The V and J ends lost 6 bases and 1 base, in that order; junction bases with no gene match: 9. The CDR3 has 16 residues. CDR3 sequence (DNA): TGCGCCAGCAGCGATACAGGGGGTGCCGGCACAGATACGCAGTATTTT. It translates to CASSDTGGAGTDTQYF.

This rearrangement joins TRBV10-3 to TRBJ2-5; 7 bases are a match to TRBD2. J was trimmed by 1 base and V by 0 bases; bases with no gene match: 2. The germline CDR1 and CDR2 sequences are ENHRY and SYGVKD. The CDR3 consists of 15 residues. The CDR3, as DNA: TGTGCCATCAGTGAGTCTCCTAGCGGCCAAGAGACCCAGTACTTC. Protein product: CAISESPSGQETQYF.

In its sample, this clone was seen a few times. The chain combines TRBV19 with TRBJ1-6; 11 nucleotides match TRBD1. There are 14 residues in the CDR3. Per the germline V gene, CDR1 is LNHDA and CDR2 is SQIVND (reference sequence). The V gene end was trimmed by 8 bases and the J gene end by 8 bases; junction bases not matched to a gene: 5. CDR3 protein: CASGWGQGDSPLHF. DNA for the CDR3: TGTGCCAGTGGGTGGGGACAGGGGGATTCACCCCTCCACTTT.

The chain joins TRBV7-9 to TRBJ1-1; D is possibly TRBD1 (5 bases). The CDR3 loop spans 14 amino acids. The germline V gene has CDR1 SEHNR and CDR2 FQNEAQ (reference sequence). V was shortened by 4 bases and J by 8 bases, with 17 bases between the two germline ends. This CDR3 reads CASSSWGGRVEAFF. Written as DNA, the CDR3 is TGTGCCAGCAGCTCCTGGGGAGGCAGGGTAGAAGCTTTCTTT.

The CDR3 sequence is CASSFGEGYNEQFF. Written as DNA, the CDR3 is TGTGCCAGCAGTTTCGGAGAAGGCTACAATGAGCAGTTCTTC. This sequence joins TRBV27 and TRBJ2-1; D uncertain. The V end was cut by 3 bases, the J end by 3 bases, with 9 bases between. Germline-derived CDR1 and CDR2 are MNHEY and SMNVEV (reference sequence). The CDR3 totals 14 residues.

This clone has only one observation. Compared with germline, one end of the junction differs, possibly owing to a read error. V is TRBV19 and J is TRBJ2-5; 11 nucleotides agree with TRBD2. Germline lookup yields CDR1 LNHDA and CDR2 SQIVND (reference sequence). CDR3 length: 16 residues. The CDR3 coding sequence is TGTGCCATTAGTACAGTGGGACTAGCGGCCCAAGAGACCCAGTACTTC. Translation gives CAISTVGLAAQETQYF.

The genes are TRBV9 and TRBJ2-3; no clear D. Trimming left V 0 bases short and J 0 bases short, with 8 bases between. CDR3 length: 15 amino acids. Germline CDR1 SGDLS, CDR2 YYNGEE. The CDR3: CASSVGLTSTDTQYF. CDR3 nucleotides: TGTGCCAGCAGCGTAGGTTTAACTAGCACAGATACGCAGTATTTT.

This clone was counted between two and nine times. The rearrangement uses TRBV2 and TRBJ2-3, with 7 bases aligning to TRBD1. Trimming cost V 5 bases and J 3 bases; bases outside gene matches: 5. This CDR3 has 14 amino acids. Germline V gene lookup returns CDR1 SNHLY and CDR2 FYNNEI. The CDR3 region has the DNA TGTGCCAGCAGTTACAGGGGTAGTACAGATACGCAGTATTTT. Translation gives CASSYRGSTDTQYF. The full variable domain, completed using reference TRBV2 and TRBJ2-3, is EPEVTQTPSHQVTQMGQEVILRCVPISNHLYFYWYRQILGQKVEFLVSFYNNEISEKSEIFDDQFSVERPDGSNFTLKIRSTKLEDSAMYFCASSYRGSTDTQYFGPGTRLTVL.

V is TRBV7-8 and J is TRBJ1-4, with D possibly TRBD1 on 5 matching bases. The germline gives CDR1 SGHVS, CDR2 FQNEAQ. The CDR3 spans 16 residues. Deletions cut 5 bases from V and 4 bases from J, with 17 bases between. CDR3 in DNA: TGTGCCAGCAGCCCCGACAGCTCCCGTAGTAATGAAAAACTGTTTTTT. Protein product: CASSPDSSRSNEKLFF. The full variable domain, completed using reference TRBV7-8 and TRBJ1-4, is GAGVSQSPRYKVAKRGQDVALRCDPISGHVSLFWYQQALGQGPEFLTYFQNEAQLDKSGLPSDRFFAERPEGSVSTLKIQRTQQEDSAVYLCASSPDSSRSNEKLFFGSGTQLSVL.

This sequence joins TRBV10-1 and TRBJ1-1, with 8 bases matching TRBD1. The CDR3 covers 15 residues. The ends lost 0 bases at V and 4 bases at J; junction bases unmatched: 4. Germline loops: CDR1 WNHNN, CDR2 SYGVQD (reference sequence). The CDR3 DNA reads TGCGCCAGCAGTGAGTCTAGGACAGGGTCCACTGAAGCTTTCTTT. Residues: CASSESRTGSTEAFF.

The V and J genes are TRBV2 and TRBJ1-2; 9 bases are shared with TRBD1. Trimming took 6 bases from V and 4 from J; bases not matched to a gene: 6. Germline V gene sequence: CDR1 SNHLY, CDR2 FYNNEI. This CDR3 is 14 amino acids long. CDR3 sequence: CASSAGQGLYGYTF. The CDR3 nucleotides read TGTGCCAGCAGCGCGGGACAGGGCCTCTATGGCTACACCTTC.

The rearrangement joins TRBV7-8 to TRBJ1-6; 10 bases map to TRBD1. Trimming at V came to 5 bases and at J to 8 bases, leaving 6 bases not matched to a gene. The CDR3 length is 15 residues. Germline assignment: CDR1 SGHVS and CDR2 FQNEAQ. CDR3 sequence reads: CASSPGTGVHSPLHF. The CDR3 DNA reads as TGTGCCAGCAGCCCTGGGACAGGGGTCCATTCACCCCTCCACTTT.

V is TRBV27 and J is TRBJ1-2; D is uncertain. Germline values: CDR1 MNHEY, CDR2 SMNVEV (reference sequence). V was shortened by 8 bases and J by 4 bases, with 17 bases between the two germline ends. The CDR3 is made up of 14 amino acids. CDR3 sequence (DNA): TGTGCCAGCCAAGAAAGCGGCTCCTCCTATGGCTACACCTTC. Translated: CASQESGSSYGYTF.

The chain has TRBV4-1 and TRBJ1-6, with D possibly matching TRBD1 (5 bases). Trimming took off 2 bases at V and 13 bases at J, with 12 bases between the two ends. This CDR3 spans 13 amino acids. CDR1 is MGHRA, CDR2 YSYEKL, per germline. CDR3 amino acids: CASSQQGLGPLHF. The CDR3 coding sequence is TGCGCCAGCAGCCAACAGGGCTTGGGGCCCCTCCACTTT.

J is TRBJ1-4 and V is TRBV12-3 or TRBV12-4; no definite D call. This CDR3 region has 13 residues. Trimming took off 3 bases at V and 7 bases at J, with 9 bases between the two ends. CDR3 in DNA: TGTGCCAGCAGTTTCGACAATGGTGAAAAACTGTTTTTT. Encoded protein: CASSFDNGEKLFF.

The CDR3 nucleotides read TGTGCCAGCAGCCGGGAATTCGACCCTAATGAGCAGTTCTTC. Its translation is CASSREFDPNEQFF. The chain joins TRBV6-5 to TRBJ2-1, with D possibly matching TRBD2 (5 bases). The CDR3 has 14 residues. The germline gives CDR1 MNHEY, CDR2 SVGAGI. Between the trimmed V and J ends, which lost 6 bases and 7 bases, there was a span of 16 bases.

The chain joins TRBV28 to TRBJ2-7; D ambiguous. V was clipped by 8 bases and J by 1 base, with 6 bases between them. This CDR3 region has 11 residues. The germline V gene has CDR1 MDHEN and CDR2 SYDVKM. The CDR3 is CASCRSYEQYF. CDR3 sequence (DNA): TGTGCCAGCTGCCGGTCCTACGAGCAGTACTTC.

CDR3 sequence reads: CASRSDRGGNFMNTEAFF. In DNA form, the CDR3 reads TGCGCCAGCAGATCCGACAGGGGAGGTAATTTCATGAACACTGAAGCTTTCTTT. The chain has TRBV5-1 and TRBJ1-1; TRBD1 agrees at 8 bases. V lost 5 bases to trimming and J lost 0 bases; unmatched junction nucleotides: 15. CDR1 is SGHRS, CDR2 YFSETQ, per germline. The CDR3 is 18 residues long. The complete variable domain, with remaining parts taken from reference TRBV5-1 and TRBJ1-1, reads KAGVTQTPRYLIKTRGQQVTLSCSPISGHRSVSWYQQTPGQGLQFLFEYFSETQRNKGNFPGRFSGRQFSNSRSEMNVSTLELGDSALYLCASRSDRGGNFMNTEAFFGQGTRLTVV.

The chain uses TRBV18 and TRBJ1-1, with a tentative D call TRBD1 (5 bases). Trimming cost V 2 bases and J 1 base, with 11 bases left between them. CDR1 and CDR2 from the germline V gene are KGHSH and LQKENI. CDR3 length: 15 amino acids. The CDR3 DNA reads TGTGCCAGCTCACCAGGGGCGTCACGGAACACTGAAGCTTTCTTT. This gives the protein CASSPGASRNTEAFF.

This chain joins TRBV6-2 or TRBV6-3 and TRBJ2-1; possibly TRBD1 for D (5 bases). The V end lost 6 bases, the J end lost 10 bases, and 13 bases lay between the germline ends. Germline CDR1 is MNHEY and CDR2 is SVGEGT. The CDR3 loop spans 12 amino acids. Here the CDR3 reads CASSRTGSEQFF. The CDR3 DNA reads as TGTGCCAGCAGCAGAACAGGTTCCGAGCAGTTCTTC.